This T cell receptor beta chain derives from a study of lymphopenia after photon versus proton radiotherapy. Findings and limits, study-wide: Proton therapy kept repertoires fairly stable, unlike photons, which gained effector/memory cells.

Comment on this clone: The antigen is unknown.

The protocol was immunoSEQ multiplex PCR, while the TCRdb copy is restricted to in-frame clones and leaves out a portion. Found here are 25,000 to 30,000 clones, 65% to 85% of them singletons; the top ten hold roughly a third. Sequenced material: peripheral blood, taken from a patient treated with photon-based radiotherapy. The sequence was collected from a man aged 45 to 65 with gastric cancer.

In nucleotides, the CDR3 is TGTGCCAGCTCACCCCGAACAGATACGCAGTATTTT. It codes for CASSPRTDTQYF. The chain is built from TRBV18 and TRBJ2-3; D call uncertain. The ends were cut back, 3 bases at V and 3 bases at J, with 4 bases in the middle. This CDR3 contains 12 residues. In germline, CDR1 is KGHSH, CDR2 LQKENI.